Sequencing of this T cell receptor beta chain was carried out in a study of T cells after yellow fever vaccination. A single record per CDR3 protein comes from TCRdb applying MiXCR to the 5' RACE reads. Altogether 200,000 to 300,000 distinct CDR3 sequences are present, 13% being singletons, with the ten largest covering 0.4% to 0.55%. This clonotype has just a few counts. The germline V and J ends were trimmed by 0 bases and 4 bases, with 12 bases remaining between them. Germline CDR1 reads SGHDN; CDR2 reads FVKESK. CDR3 length equals 16 residues. This sequence originates from a man aged 30 to 45 who received the YFV17D yellow fever vaccine. The source material was CD4+ T cells sorted from PBMCs, sampled 45 days after the yellow fever booster vaccination. The chain uses TRBV14 and TRBJ2-2; D is perhaps TRBD1 (6 bases). The CDR3 is CASSQDTGTITGELFF. In DNA, the CDR3 is TGTGCCAGCAGCCAAGACACCGGGACAATCACCGGGGAGCTGTTTTTT. The full variable domain, rest sourced from reference TRBV14 and TRBJ2-2, is EAGVTQFPSHSVIEKGQTVTLRCDPISGHDNLYWYRRVMGKEIKFLLHFVKESKQDESGMPNNRFLAERTGGTYSTLKVQPAELEDSGVYFCASSQDTGTITGELFFGEGSRLTVL.